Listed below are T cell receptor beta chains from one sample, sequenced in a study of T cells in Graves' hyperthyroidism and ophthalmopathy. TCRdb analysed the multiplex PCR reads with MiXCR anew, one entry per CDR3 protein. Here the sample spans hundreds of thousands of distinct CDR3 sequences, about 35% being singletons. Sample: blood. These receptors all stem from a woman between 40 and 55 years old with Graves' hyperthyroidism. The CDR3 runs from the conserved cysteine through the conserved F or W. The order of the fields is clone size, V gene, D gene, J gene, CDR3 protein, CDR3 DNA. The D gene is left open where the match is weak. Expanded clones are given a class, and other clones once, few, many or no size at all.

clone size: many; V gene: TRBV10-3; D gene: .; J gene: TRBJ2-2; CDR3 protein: CAITAQSASGELFF; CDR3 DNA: TGTGCCATCACTGCACAGTCAGCGTCCGGGGAGCTGTTTTTT
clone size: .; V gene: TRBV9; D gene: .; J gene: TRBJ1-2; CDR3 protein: CASSPSRGAFGYTF; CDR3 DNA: TGTGCCAGCAGCCCGTCAAGGGGGGCTTTTGGCTACACCTTC
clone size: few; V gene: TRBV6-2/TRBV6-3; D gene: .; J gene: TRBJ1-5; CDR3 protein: CASSYLPQGGQPQHF; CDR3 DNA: TGTGCCAGCAGTTACCTACCCCAGGGCGGGCAGCCCCAGCATTTT
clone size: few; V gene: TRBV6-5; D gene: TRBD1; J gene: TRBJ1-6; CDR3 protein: CASRGGTGNNSPLHF; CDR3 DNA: TGTGCCAGCAGGGGGGGGACAGGGAATAATTCACCCCTCCACTTT
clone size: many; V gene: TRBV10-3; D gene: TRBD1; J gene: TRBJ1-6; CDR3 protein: CAISETGTANTHNSPLHF; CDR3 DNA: TGTGCCATCAGTGAGACTGGGACAGCTAATACTCATAATTCACCCCTCCACTTT
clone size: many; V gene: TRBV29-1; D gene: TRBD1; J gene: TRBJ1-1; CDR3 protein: CSVAIMGQVLEAFF; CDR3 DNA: TGCAGCGTTGCGATCATGGGACAGGTTCTGGAAGCTTTCTTT
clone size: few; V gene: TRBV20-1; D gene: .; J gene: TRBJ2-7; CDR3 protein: CSAPVRWWYEQYF; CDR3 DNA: TGCAGTGCCCCGGTTAGGTGGTGGTACGAGCAGTACTTC
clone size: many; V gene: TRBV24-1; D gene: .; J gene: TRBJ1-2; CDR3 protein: CATSDDLTNYGYTF; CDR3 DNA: TGTGCCACCAGTGATGATTTGACCAACTATGGCTACACCTTC
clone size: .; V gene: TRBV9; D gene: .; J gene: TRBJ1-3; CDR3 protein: CASSGGVHPKAGNTIYF; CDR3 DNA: TGTGCCAGCAGCGGGGGGGTCCACCCGAAGGCTGGAAACACCATATATTTT
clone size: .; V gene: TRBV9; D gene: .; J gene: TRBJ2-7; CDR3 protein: CASSPRKRTGRDDEQYF; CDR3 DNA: TGTGCCAGCAGCCCGAGAAAAAGAACGGGTAGGGACGACGAGCAGTACTTC
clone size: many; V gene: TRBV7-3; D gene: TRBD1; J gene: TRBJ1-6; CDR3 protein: CASSSQGWDNSPLHF; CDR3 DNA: TGTGCCAGCAGCTCACAGGGGTGGGATAATTCACCCCTCCACTTT
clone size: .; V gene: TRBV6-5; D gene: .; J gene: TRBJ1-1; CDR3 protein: CATLKKGDTEAFF; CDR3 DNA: TGTGCCACATTAAAGAAGGGTGACACTGAAGCTTTCTTT
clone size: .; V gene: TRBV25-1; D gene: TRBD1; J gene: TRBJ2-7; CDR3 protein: CASVEEGDRGQYEQYF; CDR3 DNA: TGTGCCAGCGTTGAAGAAGGGGACAGGGGGCAGTACGAGCAGTACTTC
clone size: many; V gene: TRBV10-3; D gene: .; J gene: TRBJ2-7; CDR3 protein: CAISGFGVTYEQYF; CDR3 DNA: TGTGCCATCAGTGGCTTTGGGGTTACCTACGAGCAGTACTTC
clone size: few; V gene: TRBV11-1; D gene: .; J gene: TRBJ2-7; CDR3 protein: CASSSPGAGLYEQYF; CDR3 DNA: TGTGCCAGCAGCTCCCCTGGGGCAGGACTCTACGAGCAGTACTTC
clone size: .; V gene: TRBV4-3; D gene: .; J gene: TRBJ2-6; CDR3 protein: CASSQVFSGGANVLTF; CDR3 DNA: TGCGCCAGCAGCCAAGTGTTCAGCGGGGGGGCCAACGTCCTGACTTTC
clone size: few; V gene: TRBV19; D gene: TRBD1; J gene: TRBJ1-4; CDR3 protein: CASRLSGTGNEKLFF; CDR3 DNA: TGTGCCAGTAGGCTCAGCGGGACAGGGAATGAAAAACTGTTTTTT
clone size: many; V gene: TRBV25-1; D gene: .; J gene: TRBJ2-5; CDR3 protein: CASSESVRVRETQYF; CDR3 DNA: TGTGCCAGCAGTGAATCAGTGCGAGTGCGGGAGACCCAGTACTTC